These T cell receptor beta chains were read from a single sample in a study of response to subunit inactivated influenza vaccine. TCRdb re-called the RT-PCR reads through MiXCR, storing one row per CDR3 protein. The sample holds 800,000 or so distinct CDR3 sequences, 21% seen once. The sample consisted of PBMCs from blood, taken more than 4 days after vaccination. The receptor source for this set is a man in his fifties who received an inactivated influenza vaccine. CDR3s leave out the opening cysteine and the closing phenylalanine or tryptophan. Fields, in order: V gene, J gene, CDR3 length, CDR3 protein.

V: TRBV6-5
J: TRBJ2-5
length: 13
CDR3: ASSYGTSKAETQY

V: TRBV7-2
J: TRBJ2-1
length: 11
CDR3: ASSLVDSYEQF

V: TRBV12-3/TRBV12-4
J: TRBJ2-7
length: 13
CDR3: ASSLGPSGGYEQY

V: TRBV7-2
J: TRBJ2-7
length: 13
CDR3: ASSFGRQGASEQY

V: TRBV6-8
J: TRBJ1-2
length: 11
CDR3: ASRDRGNYGYT

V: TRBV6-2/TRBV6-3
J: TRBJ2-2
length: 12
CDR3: ASRPNRGTGELF

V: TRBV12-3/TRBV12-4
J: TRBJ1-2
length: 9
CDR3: ASSGSYGYT

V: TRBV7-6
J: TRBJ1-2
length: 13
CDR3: ASSLVQGTAYGYT

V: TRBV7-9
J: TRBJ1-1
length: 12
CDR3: ASSLGVYGTEAF

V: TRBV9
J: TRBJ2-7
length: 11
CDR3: ASSHASENEQY

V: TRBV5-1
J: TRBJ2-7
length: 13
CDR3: ASSPGWGGTYEQY

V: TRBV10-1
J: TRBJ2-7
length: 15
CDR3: ALLPRAAGQLGYEQY

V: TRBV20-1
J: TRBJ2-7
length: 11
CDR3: SAYSDSSYEQY

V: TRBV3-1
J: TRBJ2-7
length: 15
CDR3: ASSQEGLAGGTYEQY

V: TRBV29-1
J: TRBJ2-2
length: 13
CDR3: SVDGTGANTGELF

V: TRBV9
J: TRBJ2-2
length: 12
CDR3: ASSAGGRSGELF

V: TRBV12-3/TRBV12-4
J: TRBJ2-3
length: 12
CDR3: ASYLAGGTDTQY

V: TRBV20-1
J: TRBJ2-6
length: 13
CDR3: SARDGASGKNVLT

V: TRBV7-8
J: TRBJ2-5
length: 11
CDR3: ASSFRGEGTQY

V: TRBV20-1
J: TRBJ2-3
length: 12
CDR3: SAPRQDGTDTQY

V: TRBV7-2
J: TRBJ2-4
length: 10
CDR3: ASSLQGAIQY

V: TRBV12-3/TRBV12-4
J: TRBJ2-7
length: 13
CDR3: ASSLGDREPYEQY

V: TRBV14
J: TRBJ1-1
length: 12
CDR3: ASSPPGRGTEAF

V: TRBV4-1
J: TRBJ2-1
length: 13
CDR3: ASSQLPKIGVEQF

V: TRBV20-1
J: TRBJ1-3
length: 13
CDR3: SARGVGPRGNTIY

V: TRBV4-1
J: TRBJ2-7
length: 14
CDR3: ASSQDQGQGAYEQY

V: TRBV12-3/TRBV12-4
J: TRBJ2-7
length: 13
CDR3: ASSIDRVSSYEQY

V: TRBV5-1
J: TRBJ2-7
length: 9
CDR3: ASSPPGQAP

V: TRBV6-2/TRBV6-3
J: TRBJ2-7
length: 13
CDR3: ASSYRTGKDYEQY

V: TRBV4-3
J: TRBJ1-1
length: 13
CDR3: ASSQERGVRTEAF

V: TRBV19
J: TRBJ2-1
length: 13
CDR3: ASRDRDYLYNEQF

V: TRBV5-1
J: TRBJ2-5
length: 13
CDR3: ASSPGQGAWETQY

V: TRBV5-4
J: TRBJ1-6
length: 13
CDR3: ASSGGGGVGSPLH

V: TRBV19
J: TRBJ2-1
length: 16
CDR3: ASSPQRTSGNSGNEQF

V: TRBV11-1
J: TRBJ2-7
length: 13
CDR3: ASSKNRGTTYEQY

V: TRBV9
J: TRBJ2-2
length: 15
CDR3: ASSIAGGNRVTGELF

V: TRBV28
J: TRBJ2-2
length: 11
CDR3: ASSLGLTGELF

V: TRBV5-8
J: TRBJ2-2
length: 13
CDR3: ASSLMGTHTGELF

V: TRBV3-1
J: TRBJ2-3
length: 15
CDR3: ASSPTSGRAGSDTQY

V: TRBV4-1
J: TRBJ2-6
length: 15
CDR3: ASSQLGISSGANVLT

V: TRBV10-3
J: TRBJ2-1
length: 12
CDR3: AIRNRSSYNEQF

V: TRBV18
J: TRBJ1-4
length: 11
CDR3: ASSPARDGKLF

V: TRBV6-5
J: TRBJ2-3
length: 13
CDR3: ASSYASVRTDTQY

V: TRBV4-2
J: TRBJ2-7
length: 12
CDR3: ASSQAGNTDEQY

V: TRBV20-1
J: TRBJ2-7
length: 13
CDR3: SARRTSGTSGEQY

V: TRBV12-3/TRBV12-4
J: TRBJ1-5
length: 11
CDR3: ASSFRANQPQH

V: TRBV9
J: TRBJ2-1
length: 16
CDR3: ASSVLSSASGVSNEQF

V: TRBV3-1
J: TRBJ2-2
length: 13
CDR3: ASSQVTLYTGELF

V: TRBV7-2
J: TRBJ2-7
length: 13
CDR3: ASSLEGQRRYEQY

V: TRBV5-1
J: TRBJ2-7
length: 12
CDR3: ASSGAANSYEQY

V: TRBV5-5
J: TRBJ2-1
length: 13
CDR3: ASSLGGQSYNEQF

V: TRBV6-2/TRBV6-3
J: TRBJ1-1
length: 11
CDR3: ASSYTTRTEAF

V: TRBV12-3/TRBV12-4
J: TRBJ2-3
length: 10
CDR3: ASSTGGDTQY

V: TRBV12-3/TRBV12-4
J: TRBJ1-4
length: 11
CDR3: ASDGQGGEKLF

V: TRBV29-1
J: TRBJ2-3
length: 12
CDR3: SVESGRITDTQY